This T cell receptor beta chain originates from a study of T cell responses to AZD1222 COVID-19 vaccine. Study-wide findings and caveats: As reported, nearly half of all spike-specific TCRs target variant regions that are unmutated. The donor cohort was predominantly white British with a female majority, and clonal diversity may have been underestimated.

Using immunoSEQ multiplex PCR, the repertoire was profiled, and TCRdb retains in-frame clones only, with some absent. The sample has tens of thousands of clones, less than 90% seen once. Per the germline V gene, CDR1 is MNHEY and CDR2 is SMNVEV (reference sequence). The length of the CDR3 is 11 residues. Trimming took off 10 bases at V and 9 bases at J, with 16 bases between the two ends. Remarks on this clone: Its antigen is undetermined.

The rearrangement joins TRBV27 to TRBJ2-7; D tentatively reads TRBD1 or TRBD2 (5 bases each). The sequence was collected from an adult in good health. The sample in question was peripheral blood, obtained on day 0 of AZD1222 vaccination. The CDR3 nucleotides are TGTGCCACCAGGGCCCCCGGGATGCAGTACTTC. It is translated as CATRAPGMQYF.